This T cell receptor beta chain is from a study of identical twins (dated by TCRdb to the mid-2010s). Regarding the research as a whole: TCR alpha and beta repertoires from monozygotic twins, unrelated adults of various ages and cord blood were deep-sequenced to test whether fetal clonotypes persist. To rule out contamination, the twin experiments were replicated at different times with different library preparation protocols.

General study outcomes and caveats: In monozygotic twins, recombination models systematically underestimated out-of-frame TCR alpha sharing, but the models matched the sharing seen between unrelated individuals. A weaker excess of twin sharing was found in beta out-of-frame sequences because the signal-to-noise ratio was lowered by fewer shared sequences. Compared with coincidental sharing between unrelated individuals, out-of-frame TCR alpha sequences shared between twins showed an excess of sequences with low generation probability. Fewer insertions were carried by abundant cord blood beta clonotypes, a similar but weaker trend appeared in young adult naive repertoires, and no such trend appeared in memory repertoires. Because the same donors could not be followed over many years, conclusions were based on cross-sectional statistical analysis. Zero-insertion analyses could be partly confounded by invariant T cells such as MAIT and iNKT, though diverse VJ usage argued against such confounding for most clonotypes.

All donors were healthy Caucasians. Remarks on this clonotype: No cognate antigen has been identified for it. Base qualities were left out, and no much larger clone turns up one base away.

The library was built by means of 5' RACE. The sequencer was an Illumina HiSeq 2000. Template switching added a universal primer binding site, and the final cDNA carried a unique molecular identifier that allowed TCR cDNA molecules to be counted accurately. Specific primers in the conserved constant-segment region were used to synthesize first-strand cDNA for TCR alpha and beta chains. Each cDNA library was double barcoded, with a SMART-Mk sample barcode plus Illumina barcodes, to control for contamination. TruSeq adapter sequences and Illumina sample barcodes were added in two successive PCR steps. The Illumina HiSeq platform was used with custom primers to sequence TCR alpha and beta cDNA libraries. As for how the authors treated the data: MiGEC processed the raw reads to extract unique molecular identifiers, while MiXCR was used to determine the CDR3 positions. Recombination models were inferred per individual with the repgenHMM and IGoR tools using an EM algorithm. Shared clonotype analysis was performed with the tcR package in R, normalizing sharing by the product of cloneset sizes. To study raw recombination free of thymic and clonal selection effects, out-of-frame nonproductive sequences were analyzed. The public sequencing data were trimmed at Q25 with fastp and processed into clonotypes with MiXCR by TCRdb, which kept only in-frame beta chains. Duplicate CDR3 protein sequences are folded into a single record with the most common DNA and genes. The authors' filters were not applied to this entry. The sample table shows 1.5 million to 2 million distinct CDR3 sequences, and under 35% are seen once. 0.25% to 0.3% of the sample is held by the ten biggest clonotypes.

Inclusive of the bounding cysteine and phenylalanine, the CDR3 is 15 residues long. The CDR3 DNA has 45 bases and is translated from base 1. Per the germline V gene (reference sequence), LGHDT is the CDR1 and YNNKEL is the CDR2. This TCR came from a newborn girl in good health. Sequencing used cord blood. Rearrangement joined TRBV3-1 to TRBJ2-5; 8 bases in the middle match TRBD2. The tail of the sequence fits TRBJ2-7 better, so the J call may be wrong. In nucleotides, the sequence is TGTGCCAGCAGCACCGGGACTAGGGATTCGGGCGAGCAGTACTTC. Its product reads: CASSTGTRDSGEQYF.